This T cell receptor (beta chain) stems from a study of shared clonotypes between healthy human individuals. Into CD45RA+ naive and CD45RA-negative memory subsets, the CD4+ cells were split. Study conclusions and caveats: Sampling used blood alone; tissue repertoires probably differ. Sharing of clonotypes among donors was expected to vary with sequencing depth.

About this clone: What it binds is unknown.

Libraries were prepared by immunoSEQ multiplex PCR; TCRdb keeps only in-frame clonotypes and omits some of them. The sample has 2 million to 3 million clones, 93% seen once; the top ten hold approximately 0.35%. Unmatched junction bases numbered 6, after V lost 4 bases and J lost 4 bases. The CDR3 is 15 amino acids. Looked up from germline, CDR1 is SGHTA and CDR2 is FQGNSA. The receptor's source is a man between 18 and 35 years old in good health. Some clones in this sample may be carry-over from other donors' samples. The gene calls are TRBV7-2 and TRBJ2-2; 7 bases align to TRBD1. Sequenced input: naive CD4+ T cells from PBMCs. The subset here: CD45RA+ positively selected. CDR3 nucleotide sequence: TGTGCCAGCAGCTCCTTGGGACAGCTCACCGGGGAGCTGTTTTTT. Translating gives CASSSLGQLTGELFF.